The entry below gives a single TCR beta chain sequence along with its context. Antigen: not known. Using immunoSEQ multiplex PCR, the repertoire was profiled, and TCRdb retains in-frame clones only, with some absent. Found here are 170,000 or so clones, about nine tenths of them singletons; the top ten hold roughly 1.6%. The data were taken from a study of T cell responses to AZD1222 COVID-19 vaccine. The overall study: Second-dose intervals near 4 or 12 weeks were combined.

Regarding the study as a whole: Repertoire collection took place solely once the T cell response had peaked.

The receptor was isolated from an adult in good health. This sample comprised peripheral blood, obtained on day 0 of AZD1222 vaccination.

CDR3 residues: CASSSRDRNLYEQYF. DNA for the CDR3: TGTGCCAGCAGCTCCCGGGACAGGAACCTATACGAGCAGTACTTC. The chain has TRBV11-2 and TRBJ2-7; TRBD1 matches 8 bases. This CDR3 spans 15 amino acids. Germline V lookup: CDR1 SGHAT, CDR2 FQNNGV. J lost 4 bases, V lost 4 bases, and 9 bases had no gene match.